The clone carrying this TCR beta chain has just a few counts. The read ends 3 residues shy of where the CDR3 ends; the end is completed using the germline J gene. This record belongs to a study of T cell clonality in common variable immunodeficiency. Sequencing used immunoSEQ multiplex PCR; TCRdb keeps in-frame clones, though not all of them. This set yields 51,000 or so clones and no singletons; the top ten hold around 2%. The CDR3 consists of 14 residues. Germline CDR1 SQVTM, CDR2 ANQGSEA. V lost 5 bases, J lost 9 bases, and 8 bases stayed unmatched. The sequence derives from a person aged 18 to 70 in good health. Sequenced: peripheral blood mononuclear cells. This chain links TRBV29-1 with TRBJ2-1; TRBD2 agrees at 12 bases. The sequenced CDR3 bases are TGCAGCGTTACTGGGACTAGCGGGTTCGGTGAG. Protein product: CSVTGTSGFGE. The complete CDR3 sequence is CSVTGTSGFGEQFF.